This TCR beta chain derives from a study of T-cell reconstitution after alpha-beta-depleted transplantation in children. The TCRbeta library incorporated unique molecular identifiers. MiXCR, run by TCRdb on the PCR reads, gives a single entry per CDR3 protein. The sample has approximately 45,000 distinct CDR3 sequences, 50% to 55% seen once. The germline V gene encodes CDR1 MNHEY and CDR2 SVGEGT. The V gene lost 11 bases and the J gene lost 6 bases, with 14 bases spanning the gap. The CDR3 length is 11 residues. The source of this sequence is a boy younger than two with SCID, due to receive a stem cell transplant. The specimen comprised peripheral blood, sampled before TCRalphabeta/CD19-depleted stem cell transplant. This sequence joins TRBV6-2 or TRBV6-3 and TRBJ2-7, with D possibly matching TRBD2 (6 bases). Written as DNA, the CDR3 is TGTGCCGGTTCAGGAGGGAGCGAGCAGTACTTC. It specifies CAGSGGSEQYF.